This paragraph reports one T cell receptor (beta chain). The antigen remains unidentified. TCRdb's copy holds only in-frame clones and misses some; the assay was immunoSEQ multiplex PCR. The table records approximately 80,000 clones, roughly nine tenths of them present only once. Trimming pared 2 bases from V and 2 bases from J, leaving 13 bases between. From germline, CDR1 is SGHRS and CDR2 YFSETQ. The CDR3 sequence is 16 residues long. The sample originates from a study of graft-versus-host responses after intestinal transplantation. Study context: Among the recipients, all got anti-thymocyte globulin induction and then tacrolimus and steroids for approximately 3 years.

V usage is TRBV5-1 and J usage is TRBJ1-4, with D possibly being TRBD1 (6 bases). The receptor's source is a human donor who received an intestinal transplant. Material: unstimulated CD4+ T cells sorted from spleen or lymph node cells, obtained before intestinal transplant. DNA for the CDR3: TGCGCCAGCAGCTTCACGGGGGGCAATACTAATGAAAAACTGTTTTTT. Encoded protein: CASSFTGGNTNEKLFF.